This entry is about one T cell receptor beta chain. The antigen remains unidentified. The data belong to a study of shared clonotypes between healthy human individuals. As for the study in general: Donors were two women and a few men aged 18 to 49. Study-level points and caveats: With few donors, the genetic and exposure-history diversity represented was limited.

Profiled with immunoSEQ multiplex PCR; TCRdb holds only in-frame clones, not every one. The sample contains hundreds of thousands of clones, approximately 73% of which appear only once. The CDR3 spans 18 residues. The V segment lost 1 base and the J segment 1 base; nucleotides outside the gene matches: 5. Looked up from germline, CDR1 is GTSNPN and CDR2 is SVGIG (reference sequence). Sequenced input: memory CD4+ T cells sorted from blood. Subset in this sample: CD45RA-negative fraction. J is TRBJ2-1 and V is TRBV30, with 15 bases lining up with TRBD2. The sequence derives from a woman in her twenties or thirties in good health. CDR3 coding DNA: TGTGCCTGGAGTGGGGGCGGGACTAGCGGGAGGTCCTACAATGAGCAGTTCTTC. Translation gives CAWSGGGTSGRSYNEQFF.